This paragraph covers one T cell receptor beta chain sequence. The sample belongs to a study of shared clonotypes between healthy human individuals. Trimming removed 5 bases at V and 3 bases at J, with 7 bases between. The CDR3 consists of 12 residues. CDR1 and CDR2 from the germline V gene are SEHNR and FQNEAQ (reference sequence). Assay used: immunoSEQ multiplex PCR; TCRdb lists only in-frame clones, some missing. This sample has nearly 500,000 clones, with 70% to 80% found just once. This chain uses TRBV7-9 with TRBJ1-2; tentatively, D is TRBD1 (5 bases). Sequenced material: PBMCs. The TCR originated in a woman in her forties in good health. Some clones in this sample may be carry-over from other donors' samples. CDR3 in amino acids: CASSRDDYGYTF. DNA for the CDR3: TGTGCCAGCAGCCGGGACGACTATGGCTACACCTTC.